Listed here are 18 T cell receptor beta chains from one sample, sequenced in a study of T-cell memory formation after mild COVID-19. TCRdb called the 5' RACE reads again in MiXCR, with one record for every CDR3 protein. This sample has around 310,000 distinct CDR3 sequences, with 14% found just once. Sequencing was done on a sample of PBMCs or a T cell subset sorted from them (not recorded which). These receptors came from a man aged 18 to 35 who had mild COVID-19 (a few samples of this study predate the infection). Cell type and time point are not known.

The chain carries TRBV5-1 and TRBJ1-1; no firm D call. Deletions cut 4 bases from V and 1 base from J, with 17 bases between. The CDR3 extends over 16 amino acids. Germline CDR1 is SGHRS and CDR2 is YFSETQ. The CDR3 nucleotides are TGCGCCAGCAGCCACACCAGAGGGTGGGCGAACACTGAAGCTTTCTTT. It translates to CASSHTRGWANTEAFF. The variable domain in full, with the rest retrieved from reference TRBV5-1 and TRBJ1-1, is KAGVTQTPRYLIKTRGQQVTLSCSPISGHRSVSWYQQTPGQGLQFLFEYFSETQRNKGNFPGRFSGRQFSNSRSEMNVSTLELGDSALYLCASSHTRGWANTEAFFGQGTRLTVV.

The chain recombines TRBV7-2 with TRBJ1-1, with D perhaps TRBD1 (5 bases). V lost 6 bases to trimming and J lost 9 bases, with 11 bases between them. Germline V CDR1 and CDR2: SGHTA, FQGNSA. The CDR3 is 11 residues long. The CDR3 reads CASSLQEKAFF. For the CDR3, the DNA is TGTGCCAGCAGTTTACAGGAGAAAGCTTTCTTT. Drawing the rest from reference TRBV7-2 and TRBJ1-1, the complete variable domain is GAGVSQSPSNKVTEKGKDVELRCDPISGHTALYWYRQSLGQGLEFLIYFQGNSAPDKSGLPSDRFSAERTGGSVSTLTIQRTQQEDSAVYLCASSLQEKAFFGQGTRLTVV.

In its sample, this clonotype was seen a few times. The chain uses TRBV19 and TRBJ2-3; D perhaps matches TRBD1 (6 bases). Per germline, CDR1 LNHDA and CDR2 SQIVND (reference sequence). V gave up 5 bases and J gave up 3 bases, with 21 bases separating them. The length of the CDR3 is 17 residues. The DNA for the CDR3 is TGTGCCAGTAGTTTCCGACGGACAGAAAGTCTAACAGATACGCAGTATTTT. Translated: CASSFRRTESLTDTQYF. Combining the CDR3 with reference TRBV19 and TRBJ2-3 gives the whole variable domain DGGITQSPKYLFRKEGQNVTLSCEQNLNHDAMYWYRQDPGQGLRLIYYSQIVNDFQKGDIAEGYSVSREKKESFPLTVTSAQKNPTAFYLCASSFRRTESLTDTQYFGPGTRLTVL.

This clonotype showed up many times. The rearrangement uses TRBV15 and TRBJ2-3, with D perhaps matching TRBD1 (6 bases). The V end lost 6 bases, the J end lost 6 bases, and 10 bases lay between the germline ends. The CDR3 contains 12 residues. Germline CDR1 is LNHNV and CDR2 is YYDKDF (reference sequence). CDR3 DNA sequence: TGTGCCACCAGTACAGGGACCGATACGCAGTATTTT. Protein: CATSTGTDTQYF.

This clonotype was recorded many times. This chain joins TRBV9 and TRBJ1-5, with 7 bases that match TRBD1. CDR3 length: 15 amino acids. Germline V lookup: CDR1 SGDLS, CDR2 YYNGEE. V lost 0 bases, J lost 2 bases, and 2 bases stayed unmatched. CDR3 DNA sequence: TGTGCCAGCAGCGTAGGGCAGGGGGGCAATCAGCCCCAGCATTTT. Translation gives CASSVGQGGNQPQHF.

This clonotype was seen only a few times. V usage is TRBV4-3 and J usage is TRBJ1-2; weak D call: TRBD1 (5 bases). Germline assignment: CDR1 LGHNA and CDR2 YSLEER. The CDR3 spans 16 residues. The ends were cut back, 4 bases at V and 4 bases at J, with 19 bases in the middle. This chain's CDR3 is CASSPQSDSYIYGYTF. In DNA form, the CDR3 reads TGCGCCAGCAGCCCCCAAAGCGACAGCTATATCTATGGCTACACCTTC.

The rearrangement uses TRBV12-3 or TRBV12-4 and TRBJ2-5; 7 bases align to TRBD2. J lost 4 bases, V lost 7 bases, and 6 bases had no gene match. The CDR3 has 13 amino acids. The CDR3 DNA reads TGTGCCAGCAACGGGAGGCTTGGAGAGACCCAGTACTTC. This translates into CASNGRLGETQYF.

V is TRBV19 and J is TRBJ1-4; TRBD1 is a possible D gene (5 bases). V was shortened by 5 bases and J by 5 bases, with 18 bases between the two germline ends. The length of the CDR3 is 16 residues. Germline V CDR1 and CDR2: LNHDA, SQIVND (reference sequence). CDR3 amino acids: CASSSFLQEGNEKLFF. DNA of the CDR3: TGTGCCAGTAGTTCCTTTTTACAGGAGGGGAATGAAAAACTGTTTTTT.

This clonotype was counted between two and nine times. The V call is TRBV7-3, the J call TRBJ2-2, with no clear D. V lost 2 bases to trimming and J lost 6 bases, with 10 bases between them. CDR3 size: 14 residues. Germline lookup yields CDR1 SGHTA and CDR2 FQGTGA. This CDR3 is CASSLASIAGELFF. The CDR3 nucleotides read TGTGCCAGCAGCTTAGCCAGTATCGCCGGGGAGCTGTTTTTT.

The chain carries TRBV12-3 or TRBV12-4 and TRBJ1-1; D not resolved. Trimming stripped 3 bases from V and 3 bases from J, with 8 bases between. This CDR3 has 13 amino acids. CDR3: CASSFEAYTEAFF. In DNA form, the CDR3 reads TGTGCCAGCAGTTTCGAGGCCTACACTGAAGCTTTCTTT.

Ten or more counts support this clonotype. CDR3 residues: CASSSTGANVLTF. CDR3 DNA sequence: TGTGCCAGCAGCTCAACTGGGGCCAACGTCCTGACTTTC. The J gene is TRBJ2-6, the V gene TRBV7-2, with D hard to call. Germline V CDR1 and CDR2: SGHTA, FQGNSA. The CDR3 extends over 13 amino acids. Trimming pared 4 bases from V and 2 bases from J, leaving 3 bases between.

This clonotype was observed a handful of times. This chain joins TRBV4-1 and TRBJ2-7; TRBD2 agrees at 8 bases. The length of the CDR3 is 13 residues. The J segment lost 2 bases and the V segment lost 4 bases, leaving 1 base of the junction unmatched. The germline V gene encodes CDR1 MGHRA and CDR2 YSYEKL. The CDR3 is CASSPGLAYEQYF. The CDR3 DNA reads TGCGCCAGCAGCCCGGGACTAGCCTACGAGCAGTACTTC.

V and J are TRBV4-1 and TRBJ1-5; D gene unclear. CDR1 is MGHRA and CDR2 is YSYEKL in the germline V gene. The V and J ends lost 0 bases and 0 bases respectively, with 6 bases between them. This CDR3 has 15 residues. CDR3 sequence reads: CASSQDTSSNQPQHF. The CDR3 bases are TGCGCCAGCAGCCAAGACACTAGTAGCAATCAGCCCCAGCATTTT.

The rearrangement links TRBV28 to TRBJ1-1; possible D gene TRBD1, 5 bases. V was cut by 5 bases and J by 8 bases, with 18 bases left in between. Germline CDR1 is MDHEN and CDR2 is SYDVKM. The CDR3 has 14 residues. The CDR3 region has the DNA TGTGCCAGCAGTATGGCCAGGGCCCGGGAGGAAGCTTTCTTT. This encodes CASSMARAREEAFF.

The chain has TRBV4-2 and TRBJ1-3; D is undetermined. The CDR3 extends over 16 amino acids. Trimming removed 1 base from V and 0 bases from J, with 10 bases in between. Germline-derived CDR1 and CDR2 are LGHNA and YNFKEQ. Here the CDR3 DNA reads TGTGCCAGCAGCCAAGGTGCGGGGAGCTCTGGAAACACCATATATTTT. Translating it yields CASSQGAGSSGNTIYF.

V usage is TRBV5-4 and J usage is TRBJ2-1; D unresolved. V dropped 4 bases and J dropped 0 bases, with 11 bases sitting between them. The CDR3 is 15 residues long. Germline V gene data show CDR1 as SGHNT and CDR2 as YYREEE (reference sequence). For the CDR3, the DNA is TGTGCCAGCAGCCCCGAGCCGAGCTCCTACAATGAGCAGTTCTTC. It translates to CASSPEPSSYNEQFF.

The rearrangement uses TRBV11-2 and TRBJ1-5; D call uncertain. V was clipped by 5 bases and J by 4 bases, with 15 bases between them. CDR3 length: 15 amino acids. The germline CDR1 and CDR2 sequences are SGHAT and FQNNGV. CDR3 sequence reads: CASSPLGGRNQPQHF. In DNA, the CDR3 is TGTGCCAGCAGCCCGCTAGGAGGAAGAAATCAGCCCCAGCATTTT.

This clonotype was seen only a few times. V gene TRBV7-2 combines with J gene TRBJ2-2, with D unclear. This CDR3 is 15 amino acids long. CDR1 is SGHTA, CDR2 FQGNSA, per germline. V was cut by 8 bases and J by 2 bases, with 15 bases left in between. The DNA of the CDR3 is TGTGCCAGCCGGCCAGCAGGAACCAACACCGGGGAGCTGTTTTTT. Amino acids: CASRPAGTNTGELFF.